This TCR beta chain was retrieved from a study of blood T cell repertoires in COVID-19. Study details: Both acute and convalescent COVID-19 samples were obtained from the United States, Italy and Spain. PBMCs, B-cell-depleted T cells, or T cells provided the cDNA or gDNA that made up the material.

In the original processing: The assay estimated nucleated cells by amplifying reference gene primers. Only in-frame clones appear in the TCRdb table, and some are missing; sequencing was by immunoSEQ multiplex PCR. That table is the source of V, J and clone size, and D and trimming were worked out from the DNA. The sample has some 300,000 clones, 70% to 90% seen once. This TCR was recovered from a woman under 40 who had recovered from COVID-19. Sequencing used peripheral blood.

The CDR3 DNA reads TGTGCCAGCACCTACGGCCTTAGCGGCAAAGAGACCCAGTACTTC. Its translation: CASTYGLSGKETQYF. V gene TRBV9 combines with J gene TRBJ2-5, with a tentative D call TRBD2 (6 bases). V was clipped by 6 bases and J by 3 bases, with 18 bases between them. This CDR3 contains 15 residues. Germline CDR1 reads SGDLS; CDR2 reads YYNGEE.